The T cell receptor beta chain under discussion was sequenced for a study of blood T cell repertoires in COVID-19. Methods used by the authors: Researchers report that nucleated cell counts were estimated from reference gene primer amplification. Method: immunoSEQ multiplex PCR; TCRdb's copy keeps in-frame clones and lacks some. For V, J and clone size, that table is used; D and trimming come from the DNA. This repertoire shows 270,000 or so clones, about 89% found once; its top ten account for roughly 5.1%. This CDR3 has 15 residues. V lost 5 bases to trimming and J lost 4 bases, with 17 bases between them. The germline V gene has CDR1 WNHNN and CDR2 SYGVQD (reference sequence).

This chain uses TRBV10-1 with TRBJ1-1; D uncertain. Sample: peripheral blood. This sequence originates from a man aged 35 to 55 with acute or convalescent COVID-19. This chain's CDR3 is CASSRPGSTPTEAFF. In nucleotides, the CDR3 is TGCGCCAGCAGTAGACCCGGGAGTACCCCCACTGAAGCTTTCTTT.